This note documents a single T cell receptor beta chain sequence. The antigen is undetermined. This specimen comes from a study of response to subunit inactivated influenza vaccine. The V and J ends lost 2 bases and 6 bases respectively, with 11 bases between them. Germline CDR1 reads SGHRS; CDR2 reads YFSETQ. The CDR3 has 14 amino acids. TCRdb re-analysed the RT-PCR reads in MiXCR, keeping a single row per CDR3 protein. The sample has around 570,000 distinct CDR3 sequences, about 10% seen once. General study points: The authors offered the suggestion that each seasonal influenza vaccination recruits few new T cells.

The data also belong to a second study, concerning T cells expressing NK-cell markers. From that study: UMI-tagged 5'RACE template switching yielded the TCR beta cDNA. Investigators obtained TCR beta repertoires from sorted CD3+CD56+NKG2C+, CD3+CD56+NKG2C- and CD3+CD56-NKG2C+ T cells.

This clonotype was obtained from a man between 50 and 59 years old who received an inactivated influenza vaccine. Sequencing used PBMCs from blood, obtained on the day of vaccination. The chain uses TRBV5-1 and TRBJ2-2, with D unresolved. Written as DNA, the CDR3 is TGCGCCAGCAGCTTTGAAGACCTCCCCGGGGAGCTGTTTTTT. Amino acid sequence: CASSFEDLPGELFF. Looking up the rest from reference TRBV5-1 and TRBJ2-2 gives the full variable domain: KAGVTQTPRYLIKTRGQQVTLSCSPISGHRSVSWYQQTPGQGLQFLFEYFSETQRNKGNFPGRFSGRQFSNSRSEMNVSTLELGDSALYLCASSFEDLPGELFFGEGSRLTVL.